This T cell receptor (beta chain) is drawn from a study of cytomegalovirus exposure and HLA in healthy donors. Primers for the PCR totalled 60 Vbeta and 13 Jbeta. Sequencing used immunoSEQ multiplex PCR; TCRdb keeps in-frame clones, though not all of them. The data show some 120,000 clones, roughly 84% seen once. Overall study findings and caveats: The majority of CMV-associated TCR beta chains were reported as apparently HLA-restricted in a later analysis. With later analysis, a missense DCLRE1C variant became linked to TCR beta V- and J-gene trimming. Some highly shared sequence variants likely arose as a pipeline artifact.

As to this clone: Antigen specificity is unknown.

Germline CDR1 reads SGHDT; CDR2 reads YYEEEE. V shed 0 bases and J shed 11 bases, with 11 bases lying between them. The CDR3 is 12 residues long. The source material was PBMCs. The chain combines TRBV5-6 with TRBJ1-1, with a weak D call TRBD1 (5 bases). The TCR comes from a woman aged 18-29 years in good health and CMV-seropositive. The CDR3: CASSLAAGAAFF. CDR3 nucleotides: TGTGCCAGCAGCTTGGCCGCTGGGGCGGCTTTCTTT.